Listed here are 25 T cell receptor beta chains from one sample, sequenced in a study of PD-1 blockade in mismatch repair-deficient tumors. Repertoires were generated with immunoSEQ multiplex PCR, while TCRdb's copy carries only in-frame clones and drops some. The table has under 50,000 clones, under 85% seen once; the top ten hold roughly 3.3%. The specimen was PBMCs, collected before pembrolizumab treatment. The receptors shown here come from an adult with mismatch repair-deficient cancer.

This sequence joins TRBV11-2 and TRBJ1-1; unclear D gene. V shed 3 bases and J shed 2 bases, with 10 bases lying between them. The CDR3 spans 14 residues. The germline V gene encodes CDR1 SGHAT and CDR2 FQNNGV. For the CDR3, the DNA is TGTGCCAGCAGCTTGCCAGGAAAAAACACTGAAGCTTTCTTT. Its protein is CASSLPGKNTEAFF.

This clone was detected only a few times. V is TRBV2 and J is TRBJ2-1, with TRBD2 matching over 12 bases. Trimming cost V 7 bases and J 2 bases; bases outside gene matches: 3. The CDR3 is 15 residues long. The germline V gene encodes CDR1 SNHLY and CDR2 FYNNEI. The CDR3: CASKRLAGAYNEQFF. As DNA, the CDR3 is TGTGCCAGCAAAAGACTAGCGGGAGCCTACAATGAGCAGTTCTTC.

The chain links TRBV28 to TRBJ1-2; D remains ambiguous. V dropped 6 bases and J dropped 4 bases, with 15 bases sitting between them. CDR1 and CDR2 (germline): MDHEN, SYDVKM. The CDR3 is 14 amino acids. CDR3 in amino acids: CASSPKGLIYGYTF. For the CDR3, the DNA is TGTGCCAGCAGCCCCAAAGGTCTTATCTATGGCTACACCTTC.

The chain uses TRBV19 and TRBJ1-3; weak D call: TRBD1 (5 bases). V lost 5 bases and J 0 bases, leaving 11 bases between the germline ends. The CDR3 consists of 15 residues. From germline, CDR1 is LNHDA and CDR2 SQIVND (reference sequence). CDR3 loop: CASSPQGGSGNTIYF. CDR3 bases: TGTGCCAGTAGTCCCCAGGGAGGCTCTGGAAACACCATATATTTT.

This sequence joins TRBV7-9 and TRBJ2-1; D is uncertain. CDR1 SEHNR and CDR2 FQNEAQ come from the germline V gene (reference sequence). V lost 6 bases, J lost 6 bases, and 6 bases lay in between. The CDR3 has 11 amino acids. CDR3 DNA sequence: TGTGCCAGCAGGAACGTCAATGAGCAGTTCTTC. Protein sequence: CASRNVNEQFF.

The V and J genes are TRBV9 and TRBJ2-7; TRBD2 matches at 9 bases. V trimming: 3 bases; J trimming: 0 bases; junction bases outside the gene matches: 7. Per germline, CDR1 SGDLS and CDR2 YYNGEE. The CDR3 runs 16 residues. This CDR3 is CASSEGLAESSYEQYF. The CDR3 DNA sequence: TGTGCCAGCAGCGAGGGACTAGCTGAGAGCTCCTACGAGCAGTACTTC. Combining the CDR3 with reference TRBV9 and TRBJ2-7 gives the whole variable domain DSGVTQTPKHLITATGQRVTLRCSPRSGDLSVYWYQQSLDQGLQFLIQYYNGEERAKGNILERFSAQQFPDLHSELNLSSLELGDSALYFCASSEGLAESSYEQYFGPGTRLTVT.

V gene TRBV15 combines with J gene TRBJ2-5; 7 bases fit TRBD2. CDR3 length: 14 amino acids. Trimming at V came to 2 bases and at J to 7 bases, leaving 7 bases not matched to a gene. The V gene's germline CDR1 is LNHNV and CDR2 YYDKDF (reference sequence). Here the CDR3 reads CATSRLLASVTQYF. CDR3 sequence (DNA): TGTGCCACCAGCAGACTACTAGCGAGCGTGACCCAGTACTTC. The entire variable domain, with the rest obtained from reference TRBV15 and TRBJ2-5, is as follows: DAMVIQNPRYQVTQFGKPVTLSCSQTLNHNVMYWYQQKSSQAPKLLFHYYDKDFNNEADTPDNFQSRRPNTSFCFLDIRSPGLGDTAMYLCATSRLLASVTQYFGPGTRLLVL.

The rearrangement joins TRBV6-1 to TRBJ1-5; D unresolved. Germline values: CDR1 MNHNS, CDR2 SASEGT. The V end lost 2 bases, the J end lost 2 bases, and 10 bases lay between the germline ends. The CDR3 runs 15 residues. CDR3 coding DNA: TGTGCCAGCAGTGAAATTCGGACGGGCAATCAGCCCCAGCATTTT. Translating gives CASSEIRTGNQPQHF.

The CDR3 sequence is CASSFLGGDYNEQFF. In DNA form, the CDR3 reads TGTGCCAGCAGTTTTTTGGGAGGGGACTACAATGAGCAGTTCTTC. V gene TRBV27 combines with J gene TRBJ2-1; 7 nucleotides match TRBD2. The germline CDR1 and CDR2 sequences are MNHEY and SMNVEV (reference sequence). The CDR3 has 15 amino acids. The J segment lost 3 bases and the V segment lost 3 bases, leaving 5 bases of the junction unmatched.

The chain carries TRBV29-1 and TRBJ1-2; D might be TRBD1 (5 bases). The CDR3 sequence is 12 residues long. Germline loops: CDR1 SQVTM, CDR2 ANQGSEA. The ends were cut back, 4 bases at V and 2 bases at J, with 8 bases in the middle. CDR3 bases: TGCAGCGTTGTGCAGGGAAACTATGGCTACACCTTC. It encodes CSVVQGNYGYTF.

The V and J genes are TRBV7-9 and TRBJ1-2; 10 bases fit TRBD1. The germline gives CDR1 SEHNR, CDR2 FQNEAQ (reference sequence). Trimming at V came to 5 bases and at J to 5 bases, leaving 2 bases not matched to a gene. This CDR3 spans 13 amino acids. CDR3 protein: CASSRTGGYGYTF. In nucleotides, the CDR3 is TGTGCCAGCAGCCGGACAGGGGGGTATGGCTACACCTTC.

This clone was seen just once. CDR3 DNA: TGTGCCAGTAGTATAGGAGGCGGGGTTCGGACTGAAGCTTTCTTT. Amino acid sequence: CASSIGGGVRTEAFF. The chain combines TRBV19 with TRBJ1-1; no firm D call. The CDR3 is made up of 15 amino acids. The V gene lost 1 base and the J gene lost 5 bases, with 14 bases spanning the gap. Germline values: CDR1 LNHDA, CDR2 SQIVND (reference sequence).

This clone came up once. This chain uses TRBV7-6 with TRBJ2-7, with a tentative D call TRBD1 (5 bases). V lost 4 bases and J 0 bases, leaving 13 bases between the germline ends. The CDR3 is 15 amino acids. The germline V gene has CDR1 SGHVS and CDR2 FNYEAQ. Written as DNA, the CDR3 is TGTGCCAGCAGCTCCCAGCAGGGTAGCTCCTACGAGCAGTACTTC. Its protein is CASSSQQGSSYEQYF.

A single count supports this clone. This chain links TRBV9 with TRBJ2-1; 7 bases fit TRBD2. This CDR3 comprises 14 residues. Unmatched junction bases numbered 3, after V lost 4 bases and J lost 2 bases. Germline V lookup: CDR1 SGDLS, CDR2 YYNGEE. Written as DNA, the CDR3 is TGTGCCAGCAGCCCTAGCGGAACCTACAATGAGCAGTTCTTC. Translating it yields CASSPSGTYNEQFF.

V usage is TRBV4-3 and J usage is TRBJ2-7; 8 positions match TRBD1. This CDR3 is built from 13 residues. Germline CDR1 and CDR2: LGHNA and YSLEER. Trimming took 8 bases from V and 5 from J; bases not matched to a gene: 8. DNA for the CDR3: TGCGCCAGCGCCAGGACAGGGACCCACGAGCAGTACTTC. Protein product: CASARTGTHEQYF.

The gene calls are TRBV11-1 and TRBJ1-1; a possible D gene is TRBD1 (6 bases). The germline V and J ends were trimmed by 5 bases and 3 bases, with 13 bases remaining between them. The CDR3 runs 14 residues. The V gene's germline CDR1 is SGHAT and CDR2 FQDESV (reference sequence). The CDR3 loop reads CASSRDGGDTEAFF. The CDR3, as DNA: TGTGCCAGCAGCCGCGACGGGGGCGACACTGAAGCTTTCTTT.

The chain employs TRBV29-1 and TRBJ2-3; D is undetermined. Trimming cost V 1 base and J 2 bases, with 19 bases left between them. CDR1 is SQVTM, CDR2 ANQGSEA, per germline. The CDR3 loop spans 17 amino acids. The chain's CDR3 is CSVEVGPTEYLTDTQYF. In nucleotides, the CDR3 is TGCAGCGTTGAAGTGGGCCCCACAGAGTACCTCACAGATACGCAGTATTTT.

The rearrangement links TRBV27 to TRBJ1-2; D is undetermined. Germline CDR1 and CDR2: MNHEY and SMNVEV (reference sequence). The CDR3 sequence is 13 residues long. Trimming removed 3 bases at V and 8 bases at J, with 13 bases between. CDR3 DNA: TGTGCCAGCAGTTTCCTCGAGGGATTGGGCTACACCTTC. Protein sequence: CASSFLEGLGYTF.

This clone was recorded only once. The CDR3 DNA follows: TGTGCCAGCAGCCAAGATAGGTCCAGGGCCTACGAGCAGTACTTC. Residues: CASSQDRSRAYEQYF. This chain links TRBV4-2 with TRBJ2-5, with TRBD1 as a possible D gene (5 bases). The J call may be wrong; the DNA end is better matched by TRBJ2-7. The CDR3 contains 15 residues. Germline-derived CDR1 and CDR2 are LGHNA and YNFKEQ.

The V gene is TRBV12-2, the J gene TRBJ2-7. TRBV12-2 is designated a pseudogene. The CDR3 is 16 amino acids. The CDR3 DNA is TGTGCAAGTCGCTTAATGGTTGTTGGAACCCTCTGCGAGCAGTACTTC. Its protein product is CASRLMVVGTLCEQYF.

This clone has only one observation. CDR3: CASSIKREWGEQFF. The CDR3 DNA sequence: TGTGCCAGCAGTATTAAGAGGGAATGGGGTGAGCAGTTCTTC. The rearrangement uses TRBV27 and TRBJ2-1, with D perhaps matching TRBD2 (5 bases). The CDR3 runs to 14 residues. The germline V gene has CDR1 MNHEY and CDR2 SMNVEV (reference sequence). V lost 5 bases and J lost 9, with 17 bases in between.

The CDR3 DNA reads TGTGCCAGCAGCAACCTGGGACTGATGGAATGGGAGCAGTTCTTC. Translating gives CASSNLGLMEWEQFF. V gene TRBV21-1 combines with J gene TRBJ2-1; the table's TRBD2 call for D was not verified on the DNA. TRBV21-1 is a recognized pseudogene. The CDR3 covers 15 residues.

This clone was seen more than once but under ten times. The junction departs from the called germline gene at one end, perhaps through a read error. The chain has TRBV7-7 and TRBJ2-7; 12 nucleotides line up with TRBD1. Germline lookup yields CDR1 SSHAT and CDR2 FNYEAQ (reference sequence). The CDR3 has 15 amino acids. The CDR3 is CASSPGGQGAGEQYF. CDR3 nucleotide sequence: TGTGCTAGCAGTCCCGGGGGACAGGGGGCAGGCGAGCAGTACTTC.

By frequency in the sample, this clone is medium-sized. CDR3 amino acids: CASGLGLYYGYTF. CDR3 sequence (DNA): TGTGCCAGCGGATTGGGGTTATACTATGGCTACACCTTC. This sequence joins TRBV7-9 and TRBJ1-2; no reliable D call. Germline V gives CDR1 SEHNR, CDR2 FQNEAQ (reference sequence). Trimming removed 8 bases at V and 3 bases at J, with 13 bases between. CDR3 length: 13 amino acids.

The chain is built from TRBV6-1 and TRBJ2-5; TRBD2 matches at 9 bases. CDR3 size: 13 residues. From germline, CDR1 is MNHNS and CDR2 SASEGT. Trimming at V came to 4 bases and at J to 5 bases, leaving 2 bases not matched to a gene. In DNA form, the CDR3 reads TGTGCCAGCAGTGGCGGGAGGGGGGAGACCCAGTACTTC. This codes for CASSGGRGETQYF.